This TCR beta chain is drawn from a study of CD8 T cells in ankylosing spondylitis. This clonotype was observed a handful of times. The antigen is unknown. Molecular-barcoded quantitative 5'-RACE produced these TCR beta libraries. TCRdb itself ran the 5' RACE reads through MiXCR, one entry per CDR3 protein. The sample includes 100,000 to 150,000 distinct CDR3 sequences, approximately 10% of them seen just once. General study findings and limits: Apparently characteristic of ankylosing spondylitis blood was a TCR beta motif (eight highly homologous variants). Significant enrichment of disease-linked clones was reported in matched ankylosing spondylitis synovial fluid. Disease-linked clones, CD8+, were relatively rare in peripheral blood.

The origin of this receptor is a female donor with ankylosing spondylitis or in good health (not recorded which). The sample was blood, either unsorted or a sorted T cell fraction (not recorded which).

The CDR3 reads CSAADSYGYTF. CDR3 nucleotides: TGCAGTGCCGCCGACAGCTATGGCTACACCTTC. The V and J genes are TRBV20-1 and TRBJ1-2; a weak D match, TRBD1 (5 bases). Germline V gene sequence: CDR1 DFQATT, CDR2 SNEGSKA (reference sequence). Trimming shortened V by 6 bases and J by 4 bases, and 9 bases separated the two germline ends. The CDR3 extends over 11 amino acids.